This T cell receptor (beta chain) was recovered during a study of cytomegalovirus exposure and HLA in healthy donors. Donors likely had unrecorded immune exposures despite being nominally healthy when sampled. This CDR3 has 14 residues. CDR1 LNHDA and CDR2 SQIVND come from the germline V gene (reference sequence). Trimming shortened V by 5 bases and J by 5 bases, and 12 bases separated the two germline ends. Primers for the PCR totalled 60 Vbeta and 13 Jbeta. The table came from immunoSEQ multiplex PCR; TCRdb's copy has only in-frame clones and leaves some out. Here the sample spans 170,000 or so clones, around four fifths being singletons.

The V call is TRBV19, the J call TRBJ1-4; no clear D. The source is a woman in her forties or fifties in good health and CMV-seropositive. The sequencing input was PBMCs. CDR3 loop: CASSLKQKNEKLFF. The CDR3 DNA reads TGTGCCAGTAGTCTCAAGCAAAAGAATGAAAAACTGTTTTTT.